This T cell receptor (beta chain) was obtained from a study of blood T cell repertoires in COVID-19. Across the study: The analysed material was cDNA or gDNA that came from T cells, B-cell-depleted T cells, or PBMCs.

Clones were read by immunoSEQ multiplex PCR, and TCRdb kept only the in-frame ones, dropping some. The profile shows over 120,000 clones, about 80% of them singletons. Germline CDR1 is MNHEY and CDR2 is SVGEGT. The CDR3 consists of 15 residues. V was trimmed by 2 bases and J by 0 bases, leaving 9 bases between them. The sequence came from a man aged 45-65 years who had recovered from COVID-19. Sequenced material: PBMCs or T cells enriched from blood (not recorded which). This chain joins TRBV6-2 or TRBV6-3 and TRBJ2-3, with unresolved D. The CDR3 DNA reads as TGTGCCAGCAGTTACGAGGTTTCTAGCACAGATACGCAGTATTTT. Its protein is CASSYEVSSTDTQYF.